This TCR beta chain derives from a study of OX40 agonist ivuxolimab in advanced cancers. Study results and limitations: The expanded peripheral T cells' antigen specificity was not determined. Blood T cells, both CD4+ and CD8+, expanded clonally by week 6 at 0.1 to 3.0 mg/kg.

Trimming took 0 bases from V and 5 from J, leaving 12 bases between them. This CDR3 is built from 14 residues. CDR1 is SGHDT, CDR2 YYEEEE, per germline. The table came from immunoSEQ multiplex PCR; TCRdb's copy has only in-frame clones and leaves some out. Here the sample spans nearly 50,000 clones, 70% to 90% being singletons. A single count supports this clone. Its antigen is unidentified. This receptor was identified in an adult with an advanced solid tumor such as melanoma, head and neck, liver or kidney cancer. The chain links TRBV5-6 to TRBJ2-7; D is tentatively TRBD1 or TRBD2 (5 bases each). The source was CD4+ or CD8+ T cells sorted from blood, collected in a trial of the OX40 agonist ivuxolimab. This CDR3 is CASSLVGDLDEQYF. The CDR3 DNA follows: TGTGCCAGCAGCTTGGTAGGGGACCTGGACGAGCAGTACTTC.